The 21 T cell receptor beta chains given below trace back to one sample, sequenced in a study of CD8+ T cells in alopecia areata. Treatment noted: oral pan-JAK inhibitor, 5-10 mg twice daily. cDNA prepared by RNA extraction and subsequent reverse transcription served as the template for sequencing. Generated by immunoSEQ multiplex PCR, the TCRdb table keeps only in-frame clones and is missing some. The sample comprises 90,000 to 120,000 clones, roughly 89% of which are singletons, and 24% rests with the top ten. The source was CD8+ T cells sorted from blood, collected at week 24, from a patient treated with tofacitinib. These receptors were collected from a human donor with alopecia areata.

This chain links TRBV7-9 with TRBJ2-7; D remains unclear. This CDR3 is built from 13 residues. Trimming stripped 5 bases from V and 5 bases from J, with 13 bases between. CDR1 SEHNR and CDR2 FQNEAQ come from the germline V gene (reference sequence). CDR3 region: CASSPELSDEQYF. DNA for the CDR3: TGTGCCAGCAGCCCCGAGTTGAGCGACGAGCAGTACTTC.

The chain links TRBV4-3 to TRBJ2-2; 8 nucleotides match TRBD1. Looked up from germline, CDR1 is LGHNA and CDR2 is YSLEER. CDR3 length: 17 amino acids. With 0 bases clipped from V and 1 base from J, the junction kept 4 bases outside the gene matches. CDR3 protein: CASSQEGGTGNTGELFF. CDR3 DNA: TGCGCCAGCAGCCAAGAAGGTGGGACAGGGAACACCGGGGAGCTGTTTTTT.

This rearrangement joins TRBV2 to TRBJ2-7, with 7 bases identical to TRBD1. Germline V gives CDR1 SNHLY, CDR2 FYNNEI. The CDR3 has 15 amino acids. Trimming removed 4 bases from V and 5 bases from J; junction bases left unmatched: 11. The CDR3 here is CASSALTGQRNEQYF. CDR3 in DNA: TGTGCCAGCAGTGCCCTGACAGGGCAAAGAAACGAGCAGTACTTC.

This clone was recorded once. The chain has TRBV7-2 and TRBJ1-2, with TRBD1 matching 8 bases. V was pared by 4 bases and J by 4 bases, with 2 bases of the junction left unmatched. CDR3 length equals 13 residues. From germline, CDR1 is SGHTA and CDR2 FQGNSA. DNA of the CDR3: TGTGCCAGCAGCTGGGGGACAGGCTATGGCTACACCTTC. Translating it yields CASSWGTGYGYTF.

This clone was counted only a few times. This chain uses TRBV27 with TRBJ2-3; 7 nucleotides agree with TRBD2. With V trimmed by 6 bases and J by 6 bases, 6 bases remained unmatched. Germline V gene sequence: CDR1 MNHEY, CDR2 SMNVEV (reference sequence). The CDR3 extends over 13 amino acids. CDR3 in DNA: TGTGCCAGCAGGCAACTAGCGCCGGATACGCAGTATTTT. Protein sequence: CASRQLAPDTQYF.

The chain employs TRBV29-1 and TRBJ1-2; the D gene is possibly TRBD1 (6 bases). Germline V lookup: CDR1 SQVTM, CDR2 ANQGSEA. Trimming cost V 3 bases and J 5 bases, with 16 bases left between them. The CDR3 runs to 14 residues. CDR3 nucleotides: TGCAGCGTTGATACCGCCAGGGGAGGGTATGGCTACACCTTC. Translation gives CSVDTARGGYGYTF.

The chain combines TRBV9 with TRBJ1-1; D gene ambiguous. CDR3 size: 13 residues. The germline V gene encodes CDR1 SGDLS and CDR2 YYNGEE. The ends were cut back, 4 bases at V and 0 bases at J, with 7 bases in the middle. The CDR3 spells CASSLYMNTEAFF. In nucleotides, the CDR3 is TGTGCCAGCAGCCTCTATATGAACACTGAAGCTTTCTTT.

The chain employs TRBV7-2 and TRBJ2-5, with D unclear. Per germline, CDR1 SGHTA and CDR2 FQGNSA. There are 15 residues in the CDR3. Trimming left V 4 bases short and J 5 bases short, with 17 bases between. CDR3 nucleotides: TGTGCCAGCAGCTCCCATCAACTGGGCAGGGAGACCCAGTACTTC. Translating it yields CASSSHQLGRETQYF. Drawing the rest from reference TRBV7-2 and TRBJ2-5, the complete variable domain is GAGVSQSPSNKVTEKGKDVELRCDPISGHTALYWYRQSLGQGLEFLIYFQGNSAPDKSGLPSDRFSAERTGGSVSTLTIQRTQQEDSAVYLCASSSHQLGRETQYFGPGTRLLVL.

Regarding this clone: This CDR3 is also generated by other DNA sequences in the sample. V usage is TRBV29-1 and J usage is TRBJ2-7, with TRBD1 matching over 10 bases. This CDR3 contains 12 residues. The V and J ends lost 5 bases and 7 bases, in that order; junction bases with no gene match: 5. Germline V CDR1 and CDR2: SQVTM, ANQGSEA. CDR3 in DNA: TGCAGCGTTCCAAGGACAGGGGGAGAGCAGTACTTC. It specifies CSVPRTGGEQYF.

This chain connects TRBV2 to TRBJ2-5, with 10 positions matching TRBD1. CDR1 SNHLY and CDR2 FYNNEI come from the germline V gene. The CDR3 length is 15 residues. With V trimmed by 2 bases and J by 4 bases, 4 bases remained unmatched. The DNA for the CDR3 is TGTGCCAGCAGTGAATTGGGACAGGGGAGAGAGACCCAGTACTTC. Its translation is CASSELGQGRETQYF.

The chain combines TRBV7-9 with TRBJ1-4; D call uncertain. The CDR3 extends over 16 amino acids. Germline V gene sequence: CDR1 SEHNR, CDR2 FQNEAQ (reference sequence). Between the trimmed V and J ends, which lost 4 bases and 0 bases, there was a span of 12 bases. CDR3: CASSSWRTTTNEKLFF. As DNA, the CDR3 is TGTGCCAGCAGCTCGTGGCGGACCACAACTAATGAAAAACTGTTTTTT.

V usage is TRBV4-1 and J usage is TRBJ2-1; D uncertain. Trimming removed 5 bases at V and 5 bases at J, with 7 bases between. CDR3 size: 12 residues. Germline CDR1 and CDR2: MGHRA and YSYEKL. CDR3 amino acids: CASSSENNEQFF. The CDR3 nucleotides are TGCGCCAGCAGCTCCGAAAACAATGAGCAGTTCTTC.

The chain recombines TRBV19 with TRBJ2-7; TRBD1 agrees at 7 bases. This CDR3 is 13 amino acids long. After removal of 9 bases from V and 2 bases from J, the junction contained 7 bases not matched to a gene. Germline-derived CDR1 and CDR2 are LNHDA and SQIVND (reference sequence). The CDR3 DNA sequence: TGTGCCAGAGGGAACAGGGGTCCCTACGAGCAGTACTTC. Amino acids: CARGNRGPYEQYF. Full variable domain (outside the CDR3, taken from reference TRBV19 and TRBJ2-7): DGGITQSPKYLFRKEGQNVTLSCEQNLNHDAMYWYRQDPGQGLRLIYYSQIVNDFQKGDIAEGYSVSREKKESFPLTVTSAQKNPTAFYLCARGNRGPYEQYFGPGTRLTVT.

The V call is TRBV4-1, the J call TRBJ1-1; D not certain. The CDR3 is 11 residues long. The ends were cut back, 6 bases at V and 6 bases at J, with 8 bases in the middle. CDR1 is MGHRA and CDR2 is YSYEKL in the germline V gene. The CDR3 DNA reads TGCGCCAGCAGGACCTCCGCTGAAGCTTTCTTT. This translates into CASRTSAEAFF.

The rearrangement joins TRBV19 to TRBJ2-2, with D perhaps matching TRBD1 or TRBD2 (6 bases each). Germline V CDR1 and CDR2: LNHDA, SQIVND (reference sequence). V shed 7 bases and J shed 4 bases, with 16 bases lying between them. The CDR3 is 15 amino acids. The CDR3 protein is CASTPGGGATGELFF. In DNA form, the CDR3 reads TGTGCCAGTACCCCCGGAGGGGGAGCCACCGGGGAGCTGTTTTTT.

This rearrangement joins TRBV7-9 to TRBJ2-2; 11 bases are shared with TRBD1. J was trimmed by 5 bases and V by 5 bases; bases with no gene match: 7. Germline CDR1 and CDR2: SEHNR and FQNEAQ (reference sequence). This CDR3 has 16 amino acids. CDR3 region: CASSDRDRGKTGELFF. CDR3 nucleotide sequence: TGTGCCAGCAGCGACCGGGACAGGGGGAAGACCGGGGAGCTGTTTTTT.

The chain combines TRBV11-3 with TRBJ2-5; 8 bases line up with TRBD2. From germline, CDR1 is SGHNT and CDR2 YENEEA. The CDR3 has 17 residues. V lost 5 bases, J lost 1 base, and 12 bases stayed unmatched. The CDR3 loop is CASSPGTGGLFQETQYF. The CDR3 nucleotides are TGTGCCAGCAGCCCCGGTACGGGGGGGCTTTTCCAAGAGACCCAGTACTTC. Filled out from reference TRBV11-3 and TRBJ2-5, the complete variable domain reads EAGVVQSPRYKIIEKKQPVAFWCNPISGHNTLYWYLQNLGQGPELLIRYENEEAVDDSQLPKDRFSAERLKGVDSTLKIQPAELGDSAVYLCASSPGTGGLFQETQYFGPGTRLLVL.

The CDR3 reads CAWSGNGTITYEQYF. Written as DNA, the CDR3 is TGTGCCTGGAGTGGGAACGGGACAATTACCTACGAGCAGTACTTC. J is TRBJ2-7 and V is TRBV30, with TRBD1 as a possible D gene (6 bases). The V gene lost 1 base and the J gene lost 2 bases, with 15 bases spanning the gap. CDR1 is GTSNPN and CDR2 is SVGIG in the germline V gene (reference sequence). The CDR3 has 15 amino acids.

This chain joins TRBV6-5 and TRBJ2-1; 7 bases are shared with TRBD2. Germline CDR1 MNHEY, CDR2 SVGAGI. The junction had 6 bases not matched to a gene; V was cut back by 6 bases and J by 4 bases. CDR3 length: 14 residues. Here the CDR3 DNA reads TGTGCCAGCAGGCAGGGCGGGGGTTACAATGAGCAGTTCTTC. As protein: CASRQGGGYNEQFF.

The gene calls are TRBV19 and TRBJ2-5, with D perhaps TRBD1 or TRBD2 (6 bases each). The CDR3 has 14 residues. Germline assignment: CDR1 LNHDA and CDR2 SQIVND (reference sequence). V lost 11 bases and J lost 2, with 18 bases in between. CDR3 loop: CAGSVRGAQETQYF. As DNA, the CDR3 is TGTGCCGGCTCCGTGAGGGGGGCTCAAGAGACCCAGTACTTC.

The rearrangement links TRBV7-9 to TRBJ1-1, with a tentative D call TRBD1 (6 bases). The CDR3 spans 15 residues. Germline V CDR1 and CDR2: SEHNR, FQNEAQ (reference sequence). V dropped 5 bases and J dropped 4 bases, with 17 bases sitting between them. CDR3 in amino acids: CASSKTTGLSTEAFF. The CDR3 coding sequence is TGTGCCAGCAGCAAGACGACAGGCCTGAGCACTGAAGCTTTCTTT.